This T cell receptor (beta chain) was recovered during a study of blood T cell repertoires in COVID-19. Study as a whole: There were acute and convalescent COVID-19 samples, and they came from the United States, Italy and Spain.

V was pared by 4 bases and J by 4 bases, with 18 bases between. In germline, CDR1 is SGHTA, CDR2 FQGNSA. This CDR3 region has 16 residues. Profiled with immunoSEQ multiplex PCR; TCRdb holds only in-frame clones, not every one. The repertoire holds about 150,000 clones, with 80% to 90% as singletons. The sample taken for sequencing was peripheral blood. The rearrangement uses TRBV7-2 and TRBJ2-3, with D possibly matching TRBD1 (6 bases). The sequence was obtained from a man aged 65 to 79 with acute or convalescent COVID-19. In nucleotides, the CDR3 is TGTGCCAGCAGCTCCCGCACCGGCAGGGGAGCAGATACGCAGTATTTT. Its translation is CASSSRTGRGADTQYF.